Following are 13 T cell receptor beta chains from one sample sequenced in a study of Tregs in tolerant kidney transplant recipients. For these TCRs, the target antigens are not known. Generated by immunoSEQ multiplex PCR, the TCRdb table keeps only in-frame clones and is missing some. The data hold about 20,000 clones, with just over 65% observed a single time. The sample comprised Tregs from blood cultured with allogeneic cells. Source of these receptors: a human donor in good health.

The chain is built from TRBV5-1 and TRBJ2-5; 9 bases match TRBD2. The CDR3 loop spans 16 amino acids. The junction had 8 bases not matched to a gene; V was cut back by 0 bases and J by 5 bases. Germline CDR1 and CDR2: SGHRS and YFSETQ. The CDR3 DNA is TGCGCCAGCAGCTTGGAAGGCGGGGGGGCTGGGGAGACCCAGTACTTC. Protein: CASSLEGGGAGETQYF.

The CDR3 is CASSSTGTPRSEQYF. The CDR3 nucleotides read TGTGCCAGCAGCTCGACCGGGACCCCAAGGTCCGAGCAGTACTTC. V is TRBV9 and J is TRBJ2-7; D is tentatively TRBD1 or TRBD2 (5 bases each). Trimming removed 4 bases from V and 6 bases from J, with 20 bases in between. The V gene's germline CDR1 is SGDLS and CDR2 YYNGEE. The CDR3 length is 15 residues.

This clone came up a few times. The chain couples TRBV7-6 to TRBJ1-2, with D perhaps matching TRBD1 (5 bases). The V and J ends lost 3 bases and 8 bases respectively, with 19 bases between them. Germline loops: CDR1 SGHVS, CDR2 FNYEAQ. CDR3 size: 15 residues. The CDR3 nucleotides read TGTGCCAGCAGCTTTTATGATCCCGGGGCAGGGGGCTACACCTTC. It specifies CASSFYDPGAGGYTF.

The V and J genes are TRBV9 and TRBJ2-1, with 8 bases that match TRBD2. V lost 4 bases, J lost 7 bases, and 7 bases stayed unmatched. Germline lookup yields CDR1 SGDLS and CDR2 YYNGEE. There are 14 residues in the CDR3. CDR3 region: CASSPRTSRNEQFF. The DNA of the CDR3 is TGTGCCAGCAGCCCTCGGACTAGCAGAAATGAGCAGTTCTTC.

V usage is TRBV5-1 and J usage is TRBJ1-6, with TRBD1 identical over 9 bases. CDR3 length: 13 residues. The germline V gene encodes CDR1 SGHRS and CDR2 YFSETQ. The V and J ends lost 4 bases and 9 bases, in that order; junction bases with no gene match: 2. This CDR3 reads CASSRDRVSPLHF. The CDR3 bases are TGCGCCAGCAGCAGGGACAGGGTTTCACCCCTCCACTTT.

This clone was recorded a few times. The CDR3 sequence is CASSLEAVRTGELFF. The CDR3 bases are TGTGCCAGCAGCTTAGAGGCCGTGCGCACCGGGGAGCTGTTTTTT. The gene calls are TRBV7-9 and TRBJ2-2; D unclear. This CDR3 has 15 residues. The germline CDR1 and CDR2 sequences are SEHNR and FQNEAQ (reference sequence). The V and J ends lost 1 base and 4 bases respectively, with 10 bases between them.

This clone has a handful of counts. This chain connects TRBV18 to TRBJ1-2, with D perhaps TRBD1 (6 bases). The CDR3 extends over 13 amino acids. Germline V lookup: CDR1 KGHSH, CDR2 LQKENI. Trimming removed 3 bases from V and 1 base from J, with 6 bases in between. CDR3 DNA sequence: TGTGCCAGCTCACCGGACAGTAACTATGGCTACACCTTC. Translation gives CASSPDSNYGYTF.

The chain employs TRBV5-6 and TRBJ2-1; D gene uncertain. This CDR3 has 14 residues. CDR1 SGHDT and CDR2 YYEEEE come from the germline V gene. V dropped 4 bases and J dropped 7 bases, with 15 bases sitting between them. The CDR3: CASSPYTGQNEQFF. The CDR3 DNA is TGTGCCAGCAGCCCGTACACGGGCCAAAATGAGCAGTTCTTC.

The chain employs TRBV7-9 and TRBJ2-7, with D perhaps TRBD2 (5 bases). Germline V gene sequence: CDR1 SEHNR, CDR2 FQNEAQ (reference sequence). V lost 5 bases and J lost 2, with 7 bases in between. The CDR3 consists of 12 residues. CDR3 amino acids: CASSHGTYEQYF. In DNA form, the CDR3 reads TGTGCCAGCAGCCACGGGACCTACGAGCAGTACTTC.

The rearrangement links TRBV27 to TRBJ2-1; a possible D gene is TRBD1 (5 bases). The germline V gene encodes CDR1 MNHEY and CDR2 SMNVEV (reference sequence). The CDR3 is made up of 14 amino acids. Deletions cut 3 bases from V and 7 bases from J, with 13 bases between. CDR3 loop: CASSLVGRRNEQFF. The CDR3 DNA reads as TGTGCCAGCAGTTTGGTGGGGCGTAGGAATGAGCAGTTCTTC.

This clone has only a few counts. The CDR3 sequence is CSAGPGGAGARYGYTF. CDR3 bases: TGCAGCGCCGGACCTGGTGGTGCAGGGGCCCGATATGGCTACACCTTC. The V gene is TRBV29-1, the J gene TRBJ1-2; weak D call: TRBD1 (6 bases). The V and J ends lost 7 bases and 5 bases respectively, with 26 bases between them. The germline V gene encodes CDR1 SQVTM and CDR2 ANQGSEA. The CDR3 is 16 residues long.

The sample holds one count of this clone. The chain combines TRBV5-5 with TRBJ2-3, with D perhaps matching TRBD2 (5 bases). The germline gives CDR1 SGHKS, CDR2 YYEKEE (reference sequence). The V and J ends lost 0 bases and 0 bases respectively, with 5 bases between them. CDR3 length: 14 amino acids. The CDR3 coding sequence is TGTGCCAGCAGCTTGGGGACTAGCACAGATACGCAGTATTTT. Its translation: CASSLGTSTDTQYF.

The chain has TRBV9 and TRBJ2-3; a possible D gene is TRBD1 (6 bases). Trimming took off 3 bases at V and 10 bases at J, with 18 bases between the two ends. CDR3 length equals 14 residues. Germline V CDR1 and CDR2: SGDLS, YYNGEE. Here the CDR3 reads CASSAEAGVLAQYF. CDR3 coding DNA: TGTGCCAGCAGCGCAGAGGCAGGGGTTCTCGCGCAGTATTTT.